This TCR beta chain comes out of a study of response to subunit inactivated influenza vaccine. Study-wide results and caveats: With each seasonal influenza vaccination, the authors suggested, few new T cells are recruited.

In TCRdb, the RT-PCR reads were re-called with MiXCR into one record per CDR3 protein. The data hold roughly 570,000 distinct CDR3 sequences, with 13% observed a single time. The CDR3 is 16 residues long. The germline V gene encodes CDR1 MNHEY and CDR2 SVGAGI. Germline trimming cut 2 bases from V and 6 bases from J; bases unmatched to any gene: 7. A remark on this clonotype: Its target is not known.

Source: PBMCs from blood, taken about 6 weeks after vaccination. This TCR was sampled from a man between 50 and 59 years old who received an inactivated influenza vaccine. The chain carries TRBV6-5 and TRBJ2-1; TRBD2 aligns across 10 bases. This CDR3 reads CASSYHGLAGVNEQFF. CDR3 nucleotides: TGTGCCAGCAGTTACCACGGTCTAGCGGGGGTCAATGAGCAGTTCTTC.